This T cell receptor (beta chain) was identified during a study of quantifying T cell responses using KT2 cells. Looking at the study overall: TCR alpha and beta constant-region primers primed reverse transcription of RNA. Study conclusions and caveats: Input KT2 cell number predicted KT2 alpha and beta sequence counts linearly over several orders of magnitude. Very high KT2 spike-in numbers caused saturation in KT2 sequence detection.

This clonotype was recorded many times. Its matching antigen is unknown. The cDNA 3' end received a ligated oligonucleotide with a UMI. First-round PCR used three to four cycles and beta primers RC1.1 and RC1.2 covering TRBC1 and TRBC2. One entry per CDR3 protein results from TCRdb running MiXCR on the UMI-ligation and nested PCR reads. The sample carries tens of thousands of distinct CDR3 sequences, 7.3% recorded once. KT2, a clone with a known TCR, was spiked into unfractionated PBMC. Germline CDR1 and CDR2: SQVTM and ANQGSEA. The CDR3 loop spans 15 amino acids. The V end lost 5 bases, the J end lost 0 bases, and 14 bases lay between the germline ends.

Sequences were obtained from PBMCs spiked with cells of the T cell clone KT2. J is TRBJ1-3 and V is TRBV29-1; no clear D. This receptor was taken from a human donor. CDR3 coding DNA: TGCAGCGTTTTGGCAGGCCTGCACTCTGGAAACACCATATATTTT. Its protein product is CSVLAGLHSGNTIYF.